This T cell receptor beta chain was identified during a study of blood T cell repertoires in COVID-19 (dated by TCRdb to the early 2020s). About the investigation overall: Samples covering the acute and convalescent phases of COVID-19 were provided by collaborators in the United States, Italy and Spain. Where HLA class I and class II types were available, the types were taken from metadata supplied by the sample provider, not from assay-based typing. A de-identified subject ID, COVID-19 status, age in years and sex were almost always included in the sample metadata. A freely available public database, intended as a resource for researchers studying the immune response to SARS-CoV-2, is where the repertoires were released. The samples were drawn from two sources: the first 160 participants of the ongoing ImmuneRACE study, and fewer than 1,500 subjects contributed by 6 global collaborators. Subjects who had been exposed to COVID-19, were actively infected with it, or had recovered from it provided the deeply sampled blood TCRbeta repertoires that made up the dataset. The prospective study material was composed of cDNA or gDNA derived from T cells, B-cell-depleted T cells, or PBMCs. The full study reports these points: How much clinical and demographic metadata was included differed by source and by participant, and the metadata was provided uncurated.

In the prospective study, participants were roughly 18 to 95 years old, resided in about 25 geographic areas of the United States, and were enrolled through a virtual design. In the prospective study, participants were assigned to cohorts based on the clinical history participants reported in a screening survey and a study questionnaire. Recovered participants in ImmuneRACE Cohort 3 were defined as having two consecutive negative NP/OP PCR tests, clearance from a healthcare professional, or resolution of symptoms. In the prospective study, mobile phlebotomists collected whole blood, serum and a nasopharyngeal or oropharyngeal swab from each participant. Participants in the prospective study had the option to provide additional blood draws and questionnaires over a 2-month period. Prospective study blood samples were shipped either frozen or at room temperature before DNA extraction. CDR1 and CDR2, looked up from the germline V gene, are SNHLY and FYNNEI. Trimming takes 3 bases off V and 2 bases off J; junction bases not matched to a gene: 7. From its cysteine to its phenylalanine, the CDR3 spans 17 amino acids. The retained sequence is limited to the CDR3, 51 bases, with the frame set at the first base.

TCRbeta CDR3 regions were amplified from genomic DNA by means of the immunoSEQ Assay, a bias-controlled multiplex PCR. The original methods were these. The number of nucleated cells in each sample was estimated by amplification of reference gene primers within the assay. Sequence reads were collapsed and filtered to measure the absolute abundance of every unique TCRbeta CDR3 rearrangement. For each sample, productive Simpson clonality was calculated by taking the square root of Simpson's diversity index across productive rearrangements. TCRdb mirrors the immuneACCESS table, restricted to in-frame sequences. Some clones are absent from its copies; in checked studies, under half trace to an unresolved V gene, and the reason for the others is unknown. D and trimming come from the DNA, and the V and J calls and clone size come from that table. This sample comprises roughly 330,000 clones, around 87% of them detected only once. The ten largest clones represent under 5.5% of the sample.

A word on this clone: What this receptor recognizes is not known. No much larger clone exists at a distance of one base, and base qualities are not known.

This TCR was recovered from a woman aged 30 to 39 who had recovered from COVID-19. The receptor chain draws on TRBV2 and TRBJ2-1; 10 bases in the middle match TRBD2. Sequenced input: PBMCs or T cells enriched from blood (not recorded which). CDR3 reads: CASSEASGGATYNEQFF. The bases read TGTGCCAGCAGTGAGGCAAGCGGGGGGGCCACCTACAATGAGCAGTTCTTC.